The 24 T cell receptor beta chains listed next were all sequenced from one sample in a study of radiotherapy plus CTLA-4 blockade in lung cancer. The data were produced by immunoSEQ multiplex PCR, yet TCRdb's version contains in-frame clones alone and is incomplete. The sample lists 39,000 or so clones; around 79% were seen once. The material sequenced was peripheral blood, taken from a patient treated with radiotherapy plus ipilimumab. These receptors originate from a human donor with non-small cell lung cancer who had stable disease on radiotherapy plus ipilimumab.

The chain is built from TRBV7-6 and TRBJ1-2; 7 bases are a match to TRBD1. CDR1 is SGHVS, CDR2 FNYEAQ, per germline. This CDR3 comprises 14 residues. Trimming cost V 5 bases and J 7 bases; bases outside gene matches: 10. The CDR3 sequence: CASSLTTGAGGYTF. The CDR3 coding sequence is TGTGCCAGCAGCCTAACTACAGGGGCGGGTGGCTACACCTTC.

The count of this clone is one. V gene TRBV19 combines with J gene TRBJ1-1; no clear D. This CDR3 is built from 13 residues. V lost 2 bases to trimming and J lost 2 bases, with 6 bases between them. Germline V lookup: CDR1 LNHDA, CDR2 SQIVND (reference sequence). DNA of the CDR3: TGTGCCAGTAGTATAAGAGGAAACACTGAAGCTTTCTTT. Amino acids: CASSIRGNTEAFF. Looking up the rest from reference TRBV19 and TRBJ1-1 gives the full variable domain: DGGITQSPKYLFRKEGQNVTLSCEQNLNHDAMYWYRQDPGQGLRLIYYSQIVNDFQKGDIAEGYSVSREKKESFPLTVTSAQKNPTAFYLCASSIRGNTEAFFGQGTRLTVV.

The chain links TRBV2 to TRBJ2-7; D uncertain. The V gene's germline CDR1 is SNHLY and CDR2 FYNNEI. There are 14 residues in the CDR3. V was clipped by 5 bases and J by 1 base, with 12 bases between them. CDR3 amino acids: CASSPDLFSYEQYV. The CDR3 nucleotides read TGTGCCAGCAGTCCAGATCTTTTTTCCTACGAGCAGTACGTC.

CDR3 amino acids: CASSSQSGGSLSYEQYV. CDR3 nucleotide sequence: TGTGCCAGCTCATCACAGTCGGGGGGGTCCCTCTCCTACGAGCAGTACGTC. V usage is TRBV18 and J usage is TRBJ2-7, with 8 bases lining up with TRBD2. The length of the CDR3 is 17 residues. Germline values: CDR1 KGHSH, CDR2 LQKENI. V lost 5 bases and J lost 0; bases outside the gene matches: 12.

The chain joins TRBV9 to TRBJ2-1; D is uncertain. Germline-derived CDR1 and CDR2 are SGDLS and YYNGEE. The CDR3 sequence is 12 residues long. Trimming cost V 5 bases and J 5 bases, with 8 bases left between them. The CDR3 loop is CASSSLHNEQFF. CDR3 in DNA: TGTGCCAGCAGTAGTCTGCACAATGAGCAGTTCTTC.

The chain recombines TRBV18 with TRBJ1-5, with TRBD1 as a possible D gene (5 bases). The CDR3 consists of 16 residues. The ends were cut back, 1 base at V and 6 bases at J, with 16 bases in the middle. Germline V lookup: CDR1 KGHSH, CDR2 LQKENI. CDR3 in DNA: TGTGCCAGCTCACCACTGGCAGGGCAGACGCTTCAGCCCCAGCATTTT. It is translated as CASSPLAGQTLQPQHF. Supplemented by reference TRBV18 and TRBJ1-5, the full variable domain reads NAGVMQNPRHLVRRRGQEARLRCSPMKGHSHVYWYRQLPEEGLKFMVYLQKENIIDESGMPKERFSAEFPKEGPSILRIQQVVRGDSAAYFCASSPLAGQTLQPQHFGDGTRLSIL.

The rearrangement links TRBV5-6 to TRBJ1-4, with a tentative D call TRBD1 (6 bases). V was shortened by 4 bases and J by 5 bases, with 15 bases between the two germline ends. CDR1 is SGHDT and CDR2 is YYEEEE in the germline V gene. The length of the CDR3 is 15 residues. The CDR3 reads CASSPVGRGNEKLFF. The CDR3 nucleotides read TGTGCCAGCAGCCCCGTGGGCAGGGGAAATGAAAAACTGTTTTTT.

This clone is labeled as medium-sized (0.01 to 0.1%). V gene TRBV10-3 combines with J gene TRBJ1-2; 11 positions agree with TRBD1. V lost 5 bases, J lost 8 bases, and 7 bases stayed unmatched. The CDR3 sequence is 14 residues long. The germline V gene has CDR1 ENHRY and CDR2 SYGVKD. CDR3 DNA sequence: TGTGCCATCAGTACCGGACAGGGGGCTGTGGGCTACACCTTC. As protein: CAISTGQGAVGYTF.

This chain connects TRBV6-5 to TRBJ1-1; D not certain. Germline CDR1 MNHEY, CDR2 SVGAGI. The CDR3 loop spans 14 amino acids. Deletions cut 5 bases from V and 0 bases from J, with 10 bases between. As DNA, the CDR3 is TGTGCCAGCAGTGAAAGGGCCCTGAACACTGAAGCTTTCTTT. Translated: CASSERALNTEAFF.

CDR3: CSAAEIYEQYF. As DNA, the CDR3 is TGCAGTGCTGCAGAGATCTACGAGCAGTACTTC. The V gene is TRBV20-1, the J gene TRBJ2-7; D unclear. This CDR3 is 11 amino acids long. V lost 5 bases and J 3 bases, leaving 8 bases between the germline ends. From germline, CDR1 is DFQATT and CDR2 SNEGSKA (reference sequence).

V is TRBV19 and J is TRBJ1-1; weak D call: TRBD1 (5 bases). Germline V gene sequence: CDR1 LNHDA, CDR2 SQIVND (reference sequence). The ends were cut back, 5 bases at V and 0 bases at J, with 16 bases in the middle. The CDR3 totals 16 residues. Here the CDR3 DNA reads TGTGCCAGTAGTGTCCGGGTCGGGGCGCTGAACACTGAAGCTTTCTTT. Translated: CASSVRVGALNTEAFF.

In its sample, this clone was seen a few times. The chain's CDR3 is CASSLGADRLFF. DNA for the CDR3: TGTGCCAGCAGCCTAGGGGCTGATCGGCTGTTTTTT. The chain uses TRBV6-6 and TRBJ1-4, with D possibly TRBD1 on 5 matching bases. This CDR3 has 12 amino acids. Germline V gives CDR1 MNHNY, CDR2 SVGAGI (reference sequence). Trimming took 6 bases from V and 14 from J, leaving 16 bases between them.

V and J are TRBV7-6 and TRBJ1-1; possibly TRBD1 for D (5 bases). CDR3 size: 18 residues. In germline, CDR1 is SGHVS, CDR2 FNYEAQ. Between the trimmed V and J ends, which lost 1 base and 6 bases, there was a span of 24 bases. CDR3 sequence reads: CASSLERGLGFGSAEAFF. CDR3 bases: TGTGCCAGCAGCTTAGAGAGGGGACTGGGTTTCGGGAGCGCTGAAGCTTTCTTT.

The chain links TRBV29-1 to TRBJ2-5; D is uncertain. Trimming took 7 bases from V and 1 from J, leaving 16 bases between them. Germline V gene lookup returns CDR1 SQVTM and CDR2 ANQGSEA. The CDR3 is 14 residues long. The CDR3 reads CSARTDRVQETQYF. The CDR3 nucleotides read TGCAGCGCCCGGACGGACCGAGTCCAAGAGACCCAGTACTTC.

The gene calls are TRBV6-5 and TRBJ1-1; D is unclear. CDR1 and CDR2 from the germline V gene are MNHEY and SVGAGI. Trimming removed 7 bases from V and 2 bases from J, with 11 bases in between. The CDR3 consists of 13 residues. In nucleotides, the CDR3 is TGTGCCAGCACCCTAACCAGCAACACTGAAGCTTTCTTT. Translated: CASTLTSNTEAFF.

The V call is TRBV5-1, the J call TRBJ2-5, with TRBD1 matching over 10 bases. Germline V gives CDR1 SGHRS, CDR2 YFSETQ. The CDR3 loop spans 15 amino acids. V gave up 3 bases and J gave up 2 bases; unmatched junction bases: 4. CDR3 nucleotide sequence: TGCGCCAGCAGCTGGCGGACAGGGGGACAAGAGACCCAGTACTTC. Translating it yields CASSWRTGGQETQYF.

The V and J genes are TRBV28 and TRBJ2-7; 7 bases line up with TRBD1. V shed 2 bases and J 1 base; nucleotides not matched to a gene: 2. CDR1 is MDHEN, CDR2 SYDVKM, per germline. The CDR3 runs 14 residues. The CDR3 loop reads CASSLPGQSYEQYV. The CDR3 DNA sequence: TGTGCCAGCAGTTTACCGGGACAGTCCTACGAGCAGTACGTC.

The chain uses TRBV7-2 and TRBJ2-7, with D possibly being TRBD1 (6 bases). This CDR3 comprises 15 residues. From germline, CDR1 is SGHTA and CDR2 FQGNSA. Trimming shortened V by 3 bases and J by 3 bases, and 15 bases separated the two germline ends. CDR3: CASSFDRRSSYEQYF. CDR3 DNA sequence: TGTGCCAGCAGCTTCGACAGGCGATCAAGCTACGAGCAGTACTTC.

V is TRBV19 and J is TRBJ1-1; D is possibly TRBD1 (5 bases). There are 16 residues in the CDR3. V was pared by 5 bases and J by 4 bases, with 20 bases between. Germline CDR1 and CDR2: LNHDA and SQIVND (reference sequence). CDR3 DNA sequence: TGTGCCAGTAGTCGCCGGGTGGGGCCGGGGGGCACTGAAGCTTTCTTT. Residues: CASSRRVGPGGTEAFF.

This clone was observed many times. This rearrangement joins TRBV11-3 to TRBJ1-1; tentative D call: TRBD1 (5 bases). The CDR3 spans 14 residues. CDR1 and CDR2 from the germline V gene are SGHNT and YENEEA. The V end was cut by 2 bases, the J end by 4 bases, with 11 bases between. As DNA, the CDR3 is TGTGCCAGCAGCTTAAATCAGGGAAGCACTGAAGCTTTCTTT. This translates into CASSLNQGSTEAFF.

This clone was counted between two and nine times. The genes are TRBV28 and TRBJ2-2; possibly TRBD2 for D (6 bases). The CDR3 contains 16 residues. V lost 8 bases and J 1 base, leaving 17 bases between the germline ends. Germline CDR1 reads MDHEN; CDR2 reads SYDVKM. CDR3 DNA: TGTGCCAGCCACTCAAACGGGGGAGTGAACACCGGGGAGCTGTTTTTT. Protein: CASHSNGGVNTGELFF.

Only one count was recorded for this clone. The rearrangement joins TRBV7-2 to TRBJ2-1; TRBD2 aligns across 12 bases. The J segment lost 6 bases and the V segment lost 2 bases, leaving 2 bases of the junction unmatched. Germline V gene data show CDR1 as SGHTA and CDR2 as FQGNSA. CDR3 length: 15 residues. Here the CDR3 reads CASSLSSGGANEQFF. The CDR3 DNA reads as TGTGCCAGCAGCTTATCTAGCGGGGGGGCCAATGAGCAGTTCTTC.

The chain couples TRBV19 to TRBJ1-5, with TRBD1 matching over 7 bases. V dropped 5 bases and J dropped 7; count of bases not matched to a gene: 5. CDR1 is LNHDA, CDR2 SQIVND, per germline (reference sequence). The CDR3 loop spans 13 amino acids. DNA of the CDR3: TGTGCCAGTAGTCCGGACAGGAAACAGCCCCAGCATTTT. This translates into CASSPDRKQPQHF.

This clone showed up just a few times. The chain couples TRBV15 to TRBJ2-7, with D possibly called TRBD1 or TRBD2 (7 bases each). Trimming removed 5 bases at V and 4 bases at J, with 18 bases between. The germline V gene has CDR1 LNHNV and CDR2 YYDKDF (reference sequence). The CDR3 totals 15 residues. The DNA of the CDR3 is TGTGCCACCAGCCCTCGGGGGGACAGTCGTTACGAGCAGTACGTC. This encodes CATSPRGDSRYEQYV.